These 9 T cell receptor beta chains came from one sample sequenced in a study of prognosis after radiotherapy for stage I lung cancer. Starting from genomic DNA, TCR beta CDR3 was amplified through two-round multiplex PCR. The first PCR round targeted every TRBV and TRBJ gene with specific primers. A single record per CDR3 protein comes from TCRdb applying MiXCR to the multiplex PCR reads. The table records more than 11,000 distinct CDR3 sequences, over 25% of them present only once. Here the sequenced sample was PBMCs, taken before or after stereotactic body radiation therapy (not recorded which). The receptors come from a donor over 45 with non-small cell lung cancer.

This clonotype was detected many times. The chain combines TRBV11-3 with TRBJ2-7, with a tentative D call TRBD2 (6 bases). Germline values: CDR1 SGHNT, CDR2 YENEEA. The CDR3 spans 14 residues. V was pared by 5 bases and J by 5 bases, with 16 bases between. The CDR3 bases are TGTGCCAGCAGCGCCGGAGGGCCGTACGACGAGCAGTACTTC. Residues: CASSAGGPYDEQYF.

This clonotype was counted ten times or more. V usage is TRBV7-9 and J usage is TRBJ1-2; TRBD1 matches at 7 bases. The J segment lost 0 bases and the V segment lost 5 bases, leaving 18 bases of the junction unmatched. Germline CDR1 SEHNR, CDR2 FQNEAQ (reference sequence). This CDR3 has 19 amino acids. In nucleotides, the CDR3 is TGTGCCAGCAGCCCGCCCATATTAGGACAGGCGATAACTAACTATGGCTACACCTTC. Translated: CASSPPILGQAITNYGYTF. The variable domain in full, completed from reference TRBV7-9 and TRBJ1-2, reads DTGVSQNPRHKITKRGQNVTFRCDPISEHNRLYWYRQTLGQGPEFLTYFQNEAQLEKSRLLSDRFSAERPKGSFSTLEIQRTEQGDSAMYLCASSPPILGQAITNYGYTFGSGTRLTVV.

At least ten counts were recorded for this clonotype. This chain connects TRBV20-1 to TRBJ1-1; 10 bases line up with TRBD1. Germline V gene sequence: CDR1 DFQATT, CDR2 SNEGSKA (reference sequence). This CDR3 has 15 residues. The V and J ends lost 0 bases and 1 base, in that order; junction bases with no gene match: 2. The CDR3 region has the DNA TGCAGTGCTAGAGAATGGGACAGGGGGAACACTGAAGCTTTCTTT. It codes for CSAREWDRGNTEAFF.

Comment on this clonotype: A far larger clone is just one base off, so this is likely a read error. V gene TRBV6-5 combines with J gene TRBJ1-4; D may be TRBD1 (6 bases). Trimming removed 6 bases from V and 3 bases from J, with 8 bases in between. The CDR3 is 13 residues long. The germline gives CDR1 MNHEY, CDR2 SVGAGI. The CDR3 DNA is TGTGCCAGCAGAGACAGGTCTAATGAAAAACTGTTTTTT. It specifies CASRDRSNEKLFF.

This clonotype showed up just once. In DNA, the CDR3 is TGTGCCAGCAGCCCCATCTCCGAGCAGTACTTC. Translating it yields CASSPISEQYF. The V gene is TRBV2, the J gene TRBJ2-7; D is undetermined. Trimming took 6 bases from V and 6 from J, leaving 9 bases between them. Germline CDR1 and CDR2: SNHLY and FYNNEI. CDR3 length equals 11 residues.

Worth noting for this clonotype: This probably arose from a read error, given a far larger clone one base away. The chain has TRBV5-1 and TRBJ2-7, with TRBD2 identical over 14 bases. Germline values: CDR1 SGHRS, CDR2 YFSETQ. Unmatched junction bases numbered 5, after V lost 5 bases and J lost 7 bases. The CDR3 runs 14 residues. CDR3 in amino acids: CASRTSGRAFEQYF. CDR3 DNA sequence: TGCGCCAGCAGGACTAGCGGGAGGGCCTTTGAGCAGTACTTC.

With regard to this clonotype: This likely reflects a read error, since a far larger clone is one base away. The chain has TRBV7-3 and TRBJ2-7, with D perhaps assigned TRBD1 or TRBD2 (5 bases each). The CDR3 covers 15 residues. Trimming cost V 4 bases and J 3 bases, with 16 bases left between them. In germline, CDR1 is SGHTA, CDR2 FQGTGA. The CDR3 region has the DNA TGTGCCAGCAGCTCCGAGGGGATTCCGTACTACGAGCAGTACTTC. Translation: CASSSEGIPYYEQYF.

In its sample, this clonotype was seen once. This probably arose from a read error, given a far larger clone one base away. The chain recombines TRBV6-1 with TRBJ2-2, with D tentatively TRBD2 (6 bases). CDR1 is MNHNS, CDR2 SASEGT, per germline. The CDR3 spans 13 residues. The CDR3 coding sequence is TGTGCCAGCAGTGACTCGGAGGCCGGGGGGCTGTTTTTT. Translating it yields CASSDSEAGGLFF.

There are many counts of this clonotype. V and J are TRBV9 and TRBJ2-1; 9 bases agree with TRBD2. The CDR3 has 15 amino acids. V lost 3 bases to trimming and J lost 1 base; unmatched junction nucleotides: 2. Germline CDR1 is SGDLS and CDR2 is YYNGEE. The CDR3 region has the DNA TGTGCCAGCAGCGCTAGCGGGATTTCCTACAATGAGCAGTTCTTC. As protein: CASSASGISYNEQFF.